This TCR beta chain stems from a study of cytomegalovirus exposure and HLA in healthy donors. CDR1 is SGHDT, CDR2 YYEEEE, per germline. The CDR3 sequence is 15 residues long. Trimming stripped 1 base from V and 6 bases from J, with 16 bases between. A word on this clone: Its antigen is not known.

PCR involved 60 Vbeta and 13 Jbeta primers. Only in-frame clones appear in the TCRdb table, and some are missing; sequencing was by immunoSEQ multiplex PCR. The data hold some 130,000 clones, with roughly four fifths observed a single time. Study-level findings and limits: What TCR beta sequences reportedly achieved was accurate prediction of HLA-A and HLA-B alleles in most subjects. One variant, a missense change in DCLRE1C, was linked in a later analysis to TCR beta V- and J-gene trimming. Later analysis showed most CMV-associated TCR beta chains appearing HLA-restricted.

Sequencing used PBMCs. V is TRBV5-6 and J is TRBJ1-1; D is undetermined. The source is a male donor in good health and CMV-seropositive. The CDR3 loop reads CASSLLSPLGAEAFF. CDR3 nucleotide sequence: TGTGCCAGCAGCTTGTTATCGCCCTTGGGCGCTGAAGCTTTCTTT.